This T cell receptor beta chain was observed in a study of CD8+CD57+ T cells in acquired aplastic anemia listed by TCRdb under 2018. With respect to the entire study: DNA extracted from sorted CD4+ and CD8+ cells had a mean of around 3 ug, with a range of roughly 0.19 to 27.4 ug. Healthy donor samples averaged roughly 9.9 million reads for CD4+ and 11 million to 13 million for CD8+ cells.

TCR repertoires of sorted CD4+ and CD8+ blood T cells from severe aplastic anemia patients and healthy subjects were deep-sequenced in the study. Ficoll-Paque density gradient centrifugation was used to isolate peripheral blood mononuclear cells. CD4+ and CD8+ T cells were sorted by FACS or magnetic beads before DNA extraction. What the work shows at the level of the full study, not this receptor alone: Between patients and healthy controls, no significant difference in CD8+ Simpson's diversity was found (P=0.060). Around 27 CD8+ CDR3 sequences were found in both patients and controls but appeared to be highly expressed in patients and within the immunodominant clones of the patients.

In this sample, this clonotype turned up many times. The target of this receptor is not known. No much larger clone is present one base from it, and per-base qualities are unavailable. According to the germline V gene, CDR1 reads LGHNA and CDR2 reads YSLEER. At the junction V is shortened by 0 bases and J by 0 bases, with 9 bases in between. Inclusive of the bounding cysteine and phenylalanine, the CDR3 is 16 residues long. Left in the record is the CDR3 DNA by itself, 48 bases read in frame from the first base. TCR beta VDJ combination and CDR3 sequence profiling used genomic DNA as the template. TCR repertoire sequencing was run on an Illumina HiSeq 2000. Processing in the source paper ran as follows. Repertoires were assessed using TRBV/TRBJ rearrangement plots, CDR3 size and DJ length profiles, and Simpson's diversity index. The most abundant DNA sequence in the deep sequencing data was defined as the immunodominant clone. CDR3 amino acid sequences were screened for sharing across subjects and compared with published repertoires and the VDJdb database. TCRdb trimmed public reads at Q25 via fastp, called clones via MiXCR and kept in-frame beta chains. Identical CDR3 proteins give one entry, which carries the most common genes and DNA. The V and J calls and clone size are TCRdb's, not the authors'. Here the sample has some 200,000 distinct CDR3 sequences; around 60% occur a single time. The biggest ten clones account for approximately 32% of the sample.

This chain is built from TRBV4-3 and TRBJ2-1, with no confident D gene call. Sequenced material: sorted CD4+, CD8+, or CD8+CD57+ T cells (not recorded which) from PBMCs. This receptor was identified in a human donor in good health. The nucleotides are TGCGCCAGCAGCCAAGACTCACTGTCCTCCTACAATGAGCAGTTCTTC. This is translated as CASSQDSLSSYNEQFF.